This T cell receptor beta chain was sequenced for a study of T cell repertoires in cytomegalovirus infection. As for the study in general: Recently identified HLA-C-restricted CMV epitopes were used, and well-studied HLA-B-restricted CMV epitopes were used as well. The public TCR beta signatures pointed to both CMV infection and matching HLA type.

TCRdb processed the reads anew with MiXCR; each CDR3 protein has one entry. The sample comprises a few hundred thousand distinct CDR3 sequences, about 34% of which are singletons, and roughly 14% rests with the top ten. This clonotype occurred many times. Its matching antigen is unknown. V lost 3 bases to trimming and J lost 5 bases, with 10 bases between them. The germline V gene has CDR1 SGHTA and CDR2 FQGNSA. The CDR3 is 13 amino acids. This specimen was cultured PBMCs, taken from culture after CMV antigen stimulation. The gene calls are TRBV7-2 and TRBJ1-1, with D maybe TRBD1 (5 bases). The sequence was obtained from a human donor in good health (CMV status not recorded). Some clones in this sample may be carry-over from other donors' samples. The CDR3 nucleotides read TGTGCCAGCAGCTTCAGGGTGAGGACTGAAGCTTTCTTT. This codes for CASSFRVRTEAFF.